This paragraph covers one T cell receptor beta chain sequence. Its antigen remains unidentified. The TCR library protocol was used to attach unique molecular identifiers. These identifiers were attached to individual cDNA molecules. TCRdb analysed the 5' RACE reads with MiXCR anew, one entry per CDR3 protein. The sample holds about 35,000 distinct CDR3 sequences, less than 7% seen once. This specimen comes from a study of early T cells in non-severe SARS-CoV-2 infection. Study summary: Sequencing targeted bulk RNA from unsorted whole blood, leaving chains unpaired.

Broader study findings: There was a bias toward anti-spike CD8 responses in VDJdb matching, which missed private and CD4 specificities.

The CDR3 length is 15 residues. The V gene's germline CDR1 is SNHLY and CDR2 FYNNEI. Trimming cost V 3 bases and J 0 bases, with 9 bases left between them. The input for sequencing was whole blood, taken at baseline. V is TRBV2 and J is TRBJ2-4; D unresolved. This TCR derives from an adult who was a healthcare worker with PCR-confirmed SARS-CoV-2 infection or an uninfected control (not recorded which). The CDR3 region has the DNA TGTGCCAGCAGTGAGGTTCCACGAGCCAAAAACATTCAGTACTTC. It yields the protein CASSEVPRAKNIQYF. The entire variable domain, with the rest obtained from reference TRBV2 and TRBJ2-4, is as follows: EPEVTQTPSHQVTQMGQEVILRCVPISNHLYFYWYRQILGQKVEFLVSFYNNEISEKSEIFDDQFSVERPDGSNFTLKIRSTKLEDSAMYFCASSEVPRAKNIQYFGAGTRLSVL.